A selection of T cell receptor beta chains follows, all from one sample in a study of cytomegalovirus exposure and HLA in healthy donors. Some clones are missing from TCRdb's copy, which holds only in-frame ones; the method was immunoSEQ multiplex PCR. This table has some 170,000 clones, approximately 86% appearing once. Material for sequencing was PBMCs. All receptors derive from a man aged 18 to 35 in good health and CMV-seropositive. The CDR3 runs from the conserved cysteine through the conserved F or W. The D gene is left open where the match is weak. Clone size is shown for a subset of rows, as once, few, many or a class of expanded clone.

v_gene	d_gene	abundance	j_gene	CDR3nt	CDR3aa
TRBV11-2	NA	NA	TRBJ1-1	TGTGCCAGCAGCTTTAACAAGAACACTGAAGCTTTCTTT	CASSFNKNTEAFF
TRBV6-5	NA	NA	TRBJ1-1	TGTGCCAGCAGTTACTTAAGACAGGATGAAGCTTTCTTT	CASSYLRQDEAFF
TRBV28	TRBD2	NA	TRBJ2-3	TGTGCCAGCAGCCCAGCGAGCGGGAGGGCAGATACGCAGTATTTT	CASSPASGRADTQYF
TRBV10-3	TRBD2	NA	TRBJ2-2	TGTGCCATCAGTGAGCCTAGCGGGGGGGCCGGGGAGCTGTTTTTT	CAISEPSGGAGELFF
TRBV6-1	TRBD1	NA	TRBJ2-7	TGTGCCAGCAGTGAAGCGAGGACAGGGGTAGGCGAGCAGTACTTC	CASSEARTGVGEQYF
TRBV10-3	NA	NA	TRBJ1-4	TGTGCCATCAGCCCCTCGGGGGTATTGGAAAAACTGTTTTTT	CAISPSGVLEKLFF
TRBV7-7	TRBD2	NA	TRBJ2-1	TGTGCTAGCAGCTTAGAACCTAGCGGGGGAAACAATGAGCAGTTCTTC	CASSLEPSGGNNEQFF
TRBV13	TRBD1	NA	TRBJ1-1	TGTGCCAGCAGCGTAGGGGACAGGGGGCATCAGGATTTCTTT	CASSVGDRGHQDFF
TRBV5-1	TRBD1	NA	TRBJ2-7	TGCGCCAGCAGCGATGGACAGGGGGCTGGCGAGCAGTACTTC	CASSDGQGAGEQYF
TRBV28	TRBD2	NA	TRBJ2-1	TGTGCCAGCAGCACCAGTTCGGGGCGGGAGGGGTACAATGAGCAGTTCTTC	CASSTSSGREGYNEQFF
TRBV5-4	NA	NA	TRBJ2-3	TGTGCCAGCAGCCTTGAGGTGGGAGTCACAGATACGCAGTATTTT	CASSLEVGVTDTQYF
TRBV28	NA	few	TRBJ1-4	TGTGCCAGCAGTGTGGGGGCTACTAATGAAAAACTGTTTTTT	CASSVGATNEKLFF
TRBV28	TRBD2	NA	TRBJ2-1	TGTGCCAGCACTCACGGGACTAGACAGAACAATGAGCAGTTCTTC	CASTHGTRQNNEQFF
TRBV6-4	NA	NA	TRBJ2-1	TGTGCCAGCAGTGGGGGGCCGGGCAATGAGCAGTTCTTC	CASSGGPGNEQFF
TRBV19	TRBD1	NA	TRBJ2-3	TGTGCCACTACCACCGGACAGGGCCAGAGCACAGATACGCAGTATTTT	CATTTGQGQSTDTQYF
TRBV2	NA	NA	TRBJ2-7	TGTGCCAGCAGTGCGTCCTACGAGCAGTACTTC	CASSASYEQYF
TRBV25-1	NA	NA	TRBJ1-3	TGTGCCAGCAGTGATTCTAATGGCCCTAGAGGTCCTGGAAACACCATATATTTT	CASSDSNGPRGPGNTIYF
TRBV28	NA	once	TRBJ1-5	TGTGCCAGCAGTTTAGGGGCAGCGAGCTATCAGCCCCAGCATTTT	CASSLGAASYQPQHF
TRBV7-9	TRBD1	NA	TRBJ1-4	TGTGCCAGCAGACCCCCGACAGGGGGCTTTGAAAAACTGTTTTTT	CASRPPTGGFEKLFF
TRBV5-4	NA	NA	TRBJ1-1	TGTGCCAGCAGCTTCACCAGGAACACTGAAGCTTTCTTT	CASSFTRNTEAFF
TRBV6-6	NA	NA	TRBJ2-3	TGTGCCAGCAGTTACTTTGCGGGCACAGATACGCAGTATTTT	CASSYFAGTDTQYF
TRBV7-2	NA	NA	TRBJ1-1	TGTGCCAGCAGCTTAAACTCCGACAGGCGGAACACTGAAGCTTTCTTT	CASSLNSDRRNTEAFF
TRBV5-6	NA	NA	TRBJ1-1	TGTGCCAGCAGCCCGACCGGGGTGGACACTGAAGCTTTCTTT	CASSPTGVDTEAFF
TRBV5-1	NA	NA	TRBJ1-2	TGCGCCAGCAGCCCTCAGGGTTTTGTTGACTACACCTTC	CASSPQGFVDYTF
TRBV9	TRBD1	NA	TRBJ1-1	TGTGCCAGCAACCCGACAGGGGGGGACACTGAAGCTTTCTTT	CASNPTGGDTEAFF
TRBV29-1	TRBD1	few	TRBJ1-1	TGCAGCGGTTCGGACAGGGTGAACACTGAAGCTTTCTTT	CSGSDRVNTEAFF
TRBV5-6	NA	few	TRBJ2-1	TGTGCCAGCAGCTCGGGGACATACTACAATGAGCAGTTCTTC	CASSSGTYYNEQFF
TRBV9	NA	NA	TRBJ2-3	TGTGCCAGCAGCGTGACCTGGGGCCCGGATACGCAGTATTTT	CASSVTWGPDTQYF
TRBV5-4	TRBD1	NA	TRBJ2-5	TGTGCCAGCAGCAGAGCAGGGGGCGGCGAAGAGACCCAGTACTTC	CASSRAGGGEETQYF
TRBV29-1	NA	NA	TRBJ2-1	TGCAGCGTTGGCTTAGGTGGCGGTGAGCAGTTCTTC	CSVGLGGGEQFF
TRBV4-3	NA	NA	TRBJ1-2	TGCGCCAGCAGCCTGGGGCAGGGTGGCGGCTACACCTTC	CASSLGQGGGYTF
TRBV5-1	TRBD2	NA	TRBJ2-3	TGCGCCAGCAGCTTCTTAGCGGGAACGACAGATACGCAGTATTTT	CASSFLAGTTDTQYF
TRBV7-2	NA	NA	TRBJ2-7	TGTGCCAGCAGCTTAGCCCCGACTAGCTACGAGCAGTACTTC	CASSLAPTSYEQYF
TRBV9	NA	NA	TRBJ2-6	TGTGCCAGCAGCGTATCTCTCTCTGGGGCCAACGTCCTGACTTTC	CASSVSLSGANVLTF
TRBV27	NA	NA	TRBJ1-5	TGTGCCAGCGGGGGTTCGGGGGGAGTAGAGCAGCCCCAGCATTTT	CASGGSGGVEQPQHF
TRBV28	NA	NA	TRBJ1-1	TGTGCACTGATTGGCGGGGGTAGTAAAACTGAAGCTTTCTTT	CALIGGGSKTEAFF
TRBV4-3	NA	once	TRBJ2-1	TGCGCCAGCAGCCAAGATAACGGTGAGCAGTTCTTC	CASSQDNGEQFF
TRBV28	TRBD1	NA	TRBJ1-3	TGTGCCAGCAGAACGACAGGGGGCGCATCAGGAAACACCATATATTTT	CASRTTGGASGNTIYF
TRBV5-1	NA	NA	TRBJ2-3	TGCGCCAGCAAAAAGGTGCAGGGAACAGATACGCAGTATTTT	CASKKVQGTDTQYF
TRBV7-9	NA	NA	TRBJ1-4	TGTGCCAGCAGCTTAAGCCGCTCAACTAATGAAAAACTGTTTTTT	CASSLSRSTNEKLFF
TRBV9	TRBD1	NA	TRBJ1-2	TGTGCCAGCAGCCCCCCAGGGACAGGTGAGGTGGGAGGCTACACCTTC	CASSPPGTGEVGGYTF
TRBV30	NA	NA	TRBJ1-1	TGTGCCTGGAGTATTACGGGCGGGGCTGAAGCTTTCTTT	CAWSITGGAEAFF